This T cell receptor (beta chain) was sequenced in a study of blood T cell repertoires in COVID-19. Overall study context: Acute and convalescent COVID-19 specimens originated in the United States, Italy and Spain.

Repertoires were generated with immunoSEQ multiplex PCR, while TCRdb's copy carries only in-frame clones and drops some. The sample has about 250,000 clones, 75% to 90% seen once. V shed 2 bases and J shed 6 bases, with 13 bases lying between them. Germline V gene data show CDR1 as MNHEY and CDR2 as SMNVEV (reference sequence). The CDR3 is made up of 15 amino acids. The chain recombines TRBV27 with TRBJ2-2; a weak D match, TRBD1 (5 bases). Material for sequencing was peripheral blood. The clonotype was recovered from a man aged 30 to 39 with acute or convalescent COVID-19. The CDR3 DNA follows: TGTGCCAGCAGTTTAAAGGGGCTAGGCGCCGGGGAGCTGTTTTTT. Translation: CASSLKGLGAGELFF.